The rows below give T cell receptor beta chains drawn from one sample of a study of cytomegalovirus exposure and HLA in healthy donors. The data were produced by immunoSEQ multiplex PCR, yet TCRdb's version contains in-frame clones alone and is incomplete. The data contain about 140,000 clones, about three quarters of them seen just once; the ten biggest clones take up 1% to 1.5%. Sequenced input: PBMCs. The receptors here all came from a male donor in good health and CMV-seropositive. The CDR3 runs from the conserved cysteine through the conserved F or W. Each record gives: J gene, clone size, D gene, V gene, CDR3 protein, CDR3 DNA. D genes are given only for firm matches. For some rows the clone size is stated as once, few or many, or as a class when expanded; others skip it.

J: TRBJ1-5
size: -
D: TRBD1
V: TRBV5-6
CDR3: CASSLAGGNQPQHF
DNA: TGTGCCAGCAGCTTGGCAGGGGGTAATCAGCCCCAGCATTTT

J: TRBJ1-2
size: -
D: TRBD1
V: TRBV27
CDR3: CASSPRTGGDGYTF
DNA: TGTGCCAGCAGTCCCCGGACAGGGGGCGATGGCTACACCTTC

J: TRBJ1-1
size: -
D: -
V: TRBV7-6
CDR3: CASSLESDLDTEAFF
DNA: TGTGCCAGCAGCTTAGAGTCTGACTTGGACACTGAAGCTTTCTTT

J: TRBJ2-6
size: -
D: -
V: TRBV12-5
CDR3: CASGSQGSGANVLTF
DNA: TGTGCTAGTGGTTCCCAGGGGTCCGGGGCCAACGTCCTGACTTTC

J: TRBJ2-1
size: -
D: -
V: TRBV6-1
CDR3: CASSEVRGGYEQFF
DNA: TGTGCCAGCAGTGAAGTGAGGGGAGGCTATGAGCAGTTCTTC

J: TRBJ2-1
size: -
D: -
V: TRBV19
CDR3: CASSIRGYEQFF
DNA: TGTGCCAGTAGTATTAGGGGCTATGAGCAGTTCTTC

J: TRBJ2-6
size: -
D: -
V: TRBV7-3
CDR3: CASSLTGQNILTF
DNA: TGTGCCAGCAGCTTAACGGGACAAAATATCCTGACTTTC

J: TRBJ2-7
size: -
D: TRBD2
V: TRBV27
CDR3: CASSLNSGRDYEQYF
DNA: TGTGCCAGCAGTTTAAATAGCGGGAGGGACTACGAGCAGTACTTC

J: TRBJ1-1
size: -
D: -
V: TRBV7-9
CDR3: CASSLGGRGTEAFF
DNA: TGTGCCAGCAGCTTAGGGGGCAGAGGAACTGAAGCTTTCTTT

J: TRBJ1-2
size: -
D: -
V: TRBV27
CDR3: CASRVTGSPNYGYTF
DNA: TGTGCCAGCAGGGTTACGGGGAGCCCTAACTATGGCTACACCTTC

J: TRBJ2-7
size: -
D: -
V: TRBV25-1
CDR3: CASSVGSYEQYF
DNA: TGTGCCAGCAGTGTCGGCTCCTACGAGCAGTACTTC

J: TRBJ2-4
size: -
D: -
V: TRBV5-8
CDR3: CASSQQALSIQYF
DNA: TGTGCCAGCAGCCAGCAGGCATTAAGCATTCAGTACTTC

J: TRBJ1-6
size: few
D: -
V: TRBV5-1
CDR3: CASSHQTGSGQRRNSPLHF
DNA: TGCGCCAGCAGCCATCAAACAGGATCTGGACAGAGACGAAATTCACCCCTCCACTTT

J: TRBJ2-5
size: -
D: TRBD1
V: TRBV5-6
CDR3: CASSFSLDRGGETQYF
DNA: TGTGCCAGCAGCTTCAGCCTAGACAGGGGAGGAGAGACCCAGTACTTC

J: TRBJ2-3
size: once
D: TRBD2
V: TRBV9
CDR3: CASSVSTSGRGPSTDTQYF
DNA: TGTGCCAGCAGCGTCAGTACTAGCGGGAGGGGTCCTAGCACAGATACGCAGTATTTT

J: TRBJ2-3
size: few
D: TRBD2
V: TRBV5-1
CDR3: CASSATPSGGSLDTQYF
DNA: TGCGCCAGCAGCGCAACACCTAGCGGGGGTTCCCTAGATACGCAGTATTTT

J: TRBJ1-3
size: -
D: -
V: TRBV28
CDR3: CASSLVGLGRHSGNTIYF
DNA: TGTGCCAGCAGTTTAGTAGGCTTGGGCAGGCACTCTGGAAACACCATATATTTT

J: TRBJ1-2
size: -
D: -
V: TRBV10-1
CDR3: CASSAGGSYGYTF
DNA: TGCGCCAGCAGTGCCGGGGGGTCCTATGGCTACACCTTC

J: TRBJ1-1
size: -
D: TRBD1
V: TRBV19
CDR3: CASSVDRGQNTEAFF
DNA: TGTGCCAGTAGTGTGGACAGGGGACAGAACACTGAAGCTTTCTTT

J: TRBJ2-3
size: few
D: -
V: TRBV28
CDR3: CASRTRISTDTQYF
DNA: TGTGCCAGCAGGACTAGGATTAGCACAGATACGCAGTATTTT

J: TRBJ1-5
size: few
D: TRBD1
V: TRBV19
CDR3: CASRPGQGGNQPQHF
DNA: TGTGCCAGTAGGCCGGGACAGGGCGGCAATCAGCCCCAGCATTTT

J: TRBJ2-7
size: -
D: -
V: TRBV21-1
CDR3: CASSKARDSSYEQYF
DNA: TGTGCCAGCAGCAAAGCTAGGGACTCTTCCTACGAGCAGTACTTC

J: TRBJ2-3
size: -
D: -
V: TRBV7-9
CDR3: CASSPPGILTDTQYF
DNA: TGTGCCAGCAGCCCCCCGGGGATCCTCACAGATACGCAGTATTTT

J: TRBJ2-5
size: -
D: -
V: TRBV7-2
CDR3: CASREEETQYF
DNA: TGTGCCAGCAGAGAGGAAGAGACCCAGTACTTC

J: TRBJ1-1
size: -
D: -
V: TRBV5-5
CDR3: CASSLGGFGSKAFF
DNA: TGTGCCAGCAGCTTGGGAGGGTTCGGGAGTAAAGCTTTCTTT

J: TRBJ2-7
size: -
D: -
V: TRBV7-2
CDR3: CASSYSSYEQYF
DNA: TGTGCCAGCAGCTACAGCTCCTACGAGCAGTACTTC

J: TRBJ2-7
size: -
D: -
V: TRBV7-6
CDR3: CASSLGQGRTYEQYF
DNA: TGTGCCAGCAGCTTAGGTCAGGGTAGGACCTACGAGCAGTACTTC

J: TRBJ2-1
size: -
D: -
V: TRBV5-4
CDR3: CASKKESLGEQFF
DNA: TGTGCCAGCAAAAAGGAGAGTCTGGGTGAGCAGTTCTTC

J: TRBJ2-1
size: -
D: TRBD2
V: TRBV14
CDR3: CASTLAGGGHEQFF
DNA: TGTGCCAGCACCCTAGCGGGAGGAGGGCATGAGCAGTTCTTC

J: TRBJ1-6
size: -
D: -
V: TRBV9
CDR3: CASSVGYGAGNNSPLHF
DNA: TGTGCCAGCAGCGTAGGATACGGCGCGGGGAATAATTCACCCCTCCACTTT

J: TRBJ2-7
size: -
D: TRBD2
V: TRBV27
CDR3: CASSSSGDYEQYF
DNA: TGTGCCAGCAGTTCTAGCGGGGATTACGAGCAGTACTTC

J: TRBJ1-2
size: -
D: TRBD1
V: TRBV27
CDR3: CASSPTGANYGYTF
DNA: TGTGCCAGCAGCCCTACAGGGGCTAACTATGGCTACACCTTC

J: TRBJ1-1
size: -
D: -
V: TRBV5-6
CDR3: CASSHGQNPNTEAFF
DNA: TGTGCCAGCAGCCACGGACAGAATCCGAACACTGAAGCTTTCTTT

J: TRBJ2-3
size: -
D: -
V: TRBV5-4
CDR3: CASSPGGRDTQYF
DNA: TGTGCCAGCAGCCCCGGAGGCCGAGATACGCAGTATTTT

J: TRBJ2-3
size: once
D: TRBD2
V: TRBV15
CDR3: CATSRDGREVSTDTQYF
DNA: TGTGCCACCAGCAGAGATGGGCGGGAGGTCAGCACAGATACGCAGTATTTT